This TCR beta chain was sequenced in a study of T cell changes during pregnancy in multiple sclerosis. Clones were read by immunoSEQ multiplex PCR, and TCRdb kept only the in-frame ones, dropping some. The sample records 55,000 to 65,000 clones, 85% to 95% being singletons. This receptor was obtained from a female donor with multiple sclerosis, enrolled in a pregnancy study. The material sequenced was CD8+ T cells from peripheral blood mononuclear cells, taken in the third trimester of pregnancy.

For the CDR3, the DNA is TGCGCCAGCAGCCAAGATGGGGGCGACAGCATCTATGGCTACACCTTC. This codes for CASSQDGGDSIYGYTF. V and J are TRBV4-1 and TRBJ1-2, with D maybe TRBD1 (6 bases). Deletions cut 0 bases from V and 4 bases from J, with 15 bases between. Per the germline V gene, CDR1 is MGHRA and CDR2 is YSYEKL. The CDR3 is 16 amino acids.